This is a list of T cell receptor beta chains from one sample in a study of blood T cell repertoires in COVID-19. TCRdb's table, derived via immunoSEQ multiplex PCR, lists solely in-frame clones and lacks some. The repertoire consists of about 180,000 clones, with about 80% occurring once and the leading ten covering about 6.4%. Sequencing used peripheral blood. The receptors stem from a human donor in a cohort sampled during active COVID-19. Both conserved end residues are part of each CDR3. The D gene is left open where the match is weak. Some rows mark clone size as missing; the rest say once, few, many or name a class of expanded clone.

d_gene	v_gene	j_gene	abundance	CDR3aa	CDR3nt
-	TRBV9	TRBJ1-1	-	CASSVDSYTEAFF	TGTGCCAGCAGCGTAGATAGTTACACTGAAGCTTTCTTT
TRBD1	TRBV5-6	TRBJ2-7	-	CASSSGQVTSYEQYF	TGTGCCAGCAGCTCCGGACAGGTAACTTCCTACGAGCAGTACTTC
-	TRBV6-5	TRBJ1-5	few	CASSPRHLSNQPQHF	TGTGCCAGCAGTCCCCGACACCTAAGCAATCAGCCCCAGCATTTT
-	TRBV3-1/TRBV3-2	TRBJ1-1	few	CASSQPGVRTEAFF	TGTGCCAGCAGCCAACCGGGGGTCCGGACTGAAGCTTTCTTT
TRBD1	TRBV19	TRBJ1-1	-	CASDRAGTEAFF	TGTGCCAGCGACAGGGCGGGCACTGAAGCTTTCTTT
-	TRBV4-1	TRBJ1-4	once	CASSQGEWPGREKLFF	TGCGCCAGCAGCCAAGGAGAATGGCCAGGGCGGGAAAAACTGTTTTTT
-	TRBV6-5	TRBJ2-7	few	CASSETYEQYF	TGTGCCAGCAGCGAGACCTACGAGCAGTACTTC
-	TRBV7-9	TRBJ2-3	-	CASSLVRTVPTDTQYF	TGTGCCAGCAGCTTAGTACGGACAGTACCCACAGATACGCAGTATTTT
-	TRBV6-5	TRBJ1-4	-	CASSSRVYNEKLFF	TGTGCCAGCAGTAGCCGGGTCTATAATGAAAAACTGTTTTTT
TRBD2	TRBV7-8	TRBJ2-1	-	CASSLEAGVYNEQFF	TGTGCCAGCAGCTTAGAAGCGGGGGTCTACAATGAGCAGTTCTTC
TRBD2	TRBV2	TRBJ2-7	-	CASSDGSSGGFSYEQYF	TGTGCCAGCAGTGATGGGTCTAGCGGGGGGTTCTCCTACGAGCAGTACTTC
-	TRBV2	TRBJ1-1	-	CASTGVLAGNTEAFF	TGTGCCAGCACGGGGGTTTTGGCGGGGAACACTGAAGCTTTCTTT
-	TRBV6-5	TRBJ2-7	-	CASSYTLGYEQYF	TGTGCCAGCAGTTACACTCTAGGCTACGAGCAGTACTTC
-	TRBV11-3	TRBJ2-1	-	CASSWNRGSSYNEQFF	TGTGCCAGCAGCTGGAACCGGGGTAGCTCCTACAATGAGCAGTTCTTC
-	TRBV9	TRBJ2-5	once	CASSVDGSGKETQYF	TGTGCCAGCAGCGTAGATGGTAGCGGAAAAGAGACCCAGTACTTC
-	TRBV7-8	TRBJ2-5	few	CASSLEVTLSGTQYF	TGTGCCAGCAGCTTAGAGGTGACTCTTAGTGGGACCCAGTACTTC
-	TRBV6-1	TRBJ2-1	-	CASSEAGAYNEQFF	TGTGCCAGCAGTGAAGCAGGGGCCTACAATGAGCAGTTCTTC
-	TRBV4-2	TRBJ1-6	-	CASSPGQGDVTPLHF	TGTGCCAGCAGCCCCGGTCAGGGTGATGTTACGCCCCTCCACTTT
-	TRBV6-5	TRBJ2-7	-	CASSYSDLTGSYEQYF	TGTGCCAGCAGTTACTCGGATTTGACAGGCTCCTACGAGCAGTACTTC
-	TRBV19	TRBJ2-7	-	CASREQGLAAYEQYF	TGTGCCAGTAGGGAGCAGGGGCTAGCGGCCTACGAGCAGTACTTC
TRBD2	TRBV3-1/TRBV3-2	TRBJ2-5	-	CASSGLAGGEETQYF	TGTGCCAGCAGCGGGCTAGCGGGGGGAGAAGAGACCCAGTACTTC
-	TRBV6-5	TRBJ2-1	-	CASSYAGINMNEQFF	TGTGCCAGCAGTTACGCAGGGATCAACATGAATGAGCAGTTCTTC
TRBD1	TRBV9	TRBJ1-4	-	CASSAGQGAGEKLFF	TGTGCCAGCAGCGCTGGACAGGGGGCGGGTGAAAAACTGTTTTTT
-	TRBV3-1/TRBV3-2	TRBJ2-5	-	CASQIGGAYQETQYF	TGTGCGAGTCAAATAGGGGGGGCGTACCAAGAGACCCAGTACTTC
TRBD1	TRBV5-1	TRBJ1-3	-	CASSSGQGIGNTIYF	TGCGCCAGCAGCTCGGGACAGGGGATCGGAAACACCATATATTTT
TRBD1	TRBV13	TRBJ2-7	-	CASSKGQGGPYEQYF	TGTGCCAGCAGCAAGGGACAGGGGGGCCCCTACGAGCAGTACTTC
-	TRBV18	TRBJ2-4	-	CASSPPVFKNIQYF	TGTGCCAGCTCACCTCCGGTTTTTAAAAACATTCAGTACTTC
-	TRBV6-5	TRBJ2-6	-	CASSYRGGGANVLTF	TGTGCCAGCAGTTACAGGGGCGGTGGGGCCAACGTCCTGACTTTC
TRBD1	TRBV12-3/TRBV12-4	TRBJ2-5	-	CASRGQQETQYF	TGTGCCTCCAGGGGGCAACAAGAGACCCAGTACTTC
-	TRBV19	TRBJ1-4	-	CASSITGGALGINEKLFF	TGTGCCAGTAGTATAACGGGAGGGGCGCTTGGGATAAATGAAAAACTGTTTTTT
-	TRBV19	TRBJ2-7	-	CASSISDVGGGYEQYF	TGTGCCAGTAGTATCTCGGACGTAGGAGGTGGCTACGAGCAGTACTTC
TRBD2	TRBV28	TRBJ2-7	once	CASRPTSGGSYEQYF	TGTGCCAGCAGGCCAACTAGCGGGGGCTCCTACGAGCAGTACTTC
-	TRBV27	TRBJ2-1	-	CASSPPGVPQYNEQFF	TGTGCCAGCAGTCCCCCGGGGGTCCCACAATACAATGAGCAGTTCTTC
TRBD2	TRBV7-8	TRBJ2-7	-	CASSLTPSGADSYEQYF	TGTGCCAGCAGCTTAACCCCGAGCGGGGCCGACTCCTACGAGCAGTACTTC
-	TRBV19	TRBJ1-6	-	CASSIVLSSGHRLDSPLHF	TGTGCCAGTAGTATAGTTCTCAGTTCTGGGCACAGATTGGATTCACCCCTCCACTTT
TRBD2	TRBV29-1	TRBJ2-5	-	CSVVAGNQETQYF	TGCAGCGTTGTAGCGGGGAACCAAGAGACCCAGTACTTC
TRBD1	TRBV19	TRBJ1-5	-	CASSREGQGGNSGNQPQHF	TGTGCCAGTAGTAGGGAAGGACAGGGAGGTAATTCCGGCAATCAGCCCCAGCATTTT
TRBD1	TRBV19	TRBJ1-2	few	CASLWTGGNGYTF	TGTGCCAGTCTTTGGACAGGGGGCAATGGCTACACCTTC
-	TRBV18	TRBJ2-2	-	CASSPLRQLPNTGELFF	TGTGCCAGCTCACCACTTCGACAGCTCCCGAACACCGGGGAGCTGTTTTTT
-	TRBV5-6	TRBJ1-6	-	CASSTVTAQNNSPLHF	TGTGCCAGCAGCACAGTGACAGCGCAAAATAATTCACCCCTCCACTTT
-	TRBV2	TRBJ2-7	few	CASSGQLGDEQYF	TGTGCCAGCAGCGGACAGCTGGGAGACGAGCAGTACTTC
TRBD1	TRBV11-2	TRBJ2-7	-	CASSFGQGHEQYF	TGTGCCAGCAGCTTCGGACAGGGCCACGAGCAGTACTTC
TRBD1	TRBV30	TRBJ1-1	-	CAWSPGTGSTEAFF	TGTGCCTGGAGCCCCGGGACAGGGTCGACTGAAGCTTTCTTT
TRBD1	TRBV27	TRBJ1-4	-	CASTGGVGTNEKLFF	TGTGCCAGTACAGGGGGGGTCGGAACTAATGAAAAACTGTTTTTT
-	TRBV6-5	TRBJ1-2	-	CASSPLGGLYGYTF	TGTGCCAGCAGTCCACTTGGGGGCCTCTATGGCTACACCTTC
-	TRBV4-2	TRBJ1-1	-	CASSQDFRRGDTEAFF	TGTGCCAGCAGCCAAGATTTCCGCAGGGGAGATACTGAAGCTTTCTTT
-	TRBV27	TRBJ2-1	-	CASSFLGGYTYNEQFF	TGTGCCAGCAGTTTCTTAGGGGGTTATACCTACAATGAGCAGTTCTTC
-	TRBV2	TRBJ1-4	-	CASSESLGPEKLFF	TGTGCCAGCAGTGAATCGCTGGGCCCTGAAAAACTGTTTTTT
TRBD2	TRBV5-1	TRBJ2-3	-	CASSLSSGGRDTQYF	TGCGCCAGCAGCTTGTCTAGCGGGGGTCGGGATACGCAGTATTTT
-	TRBV3-1/TRBV3-2	TRBJ2-3	-	CASSRAGRADTQYF	TGTGCCAGCAGCCGAGCGGGTCGTGCAGATACGCAGTATTTT
-	TRBV19	TRBJ1-5	-	CASSIVGGGNQPQHF	TGTGCCAGTAGTATCGTCGGGGGTGGCAATCAGCCCCAGCATTTT
-	TRBV5-1	TRBJ1-2	-	CASSLLTVNYGYTF	TGCGCCAGCAGCCTACTGACAGTTAACTATGGCTACACCTTC